This record covers a single T cell receptor (beta chain). Its specificity is unknown. This sample is part of a study of graft-versus-host responses after intestinal transplantation. Study details: Grafts were multivisceral, liver-intestinal, or isolated intestinal.

From the graft tissue, intraepithelial and lamina propria lymphocytes were released through processing. The CDR3 is 22 amino acids. Clones were read by immunoSEQ multiplex PCR, and TCRdb kept only the in-frame ones, dropping some. Of about 15,000 clones in the sample, around 77% are singletons; the top ten hold roughly 8.2%. Findings and caveats of the study: GvH clone levels peaked in circulation, and this peak was associated with early post-transplant HvG declines. Some patients had graft-donor T cell macrochimerism, and their allografts showed high graft-versus-host to host-versus-graft clonal ratios. In recipient marrow, GvH clones were found, and some appeared first in ileum or blood.

Source: ileum tissue, taken approximately 450 days after intestinal transplant. V is TRBV1 and J is TRBJ1-1; TRBD1, the table's D call, lacks a check against the DNA. TRBV1 is an annotated pseudogene. The TCR originated in a human patient who received an intestinal transplant, so some T cells may come from the graft donor. Here the CDR3 reads CTSSHSWPGPGGTGGKNTEAFF. CDR3 DNA: TGCACCAGCAGCCATTCCTGGCCCGGTCCCGGTGGGACAGGGGGAAAGAACACTGAAGCTTTCTTT.